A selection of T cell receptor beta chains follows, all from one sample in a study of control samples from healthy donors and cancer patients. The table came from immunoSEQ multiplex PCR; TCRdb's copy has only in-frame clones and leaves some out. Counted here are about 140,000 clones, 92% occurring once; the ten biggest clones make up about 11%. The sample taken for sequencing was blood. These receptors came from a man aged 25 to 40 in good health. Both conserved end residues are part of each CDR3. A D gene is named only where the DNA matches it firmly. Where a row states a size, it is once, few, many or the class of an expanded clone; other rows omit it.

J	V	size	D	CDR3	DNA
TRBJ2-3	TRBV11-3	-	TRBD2	CASSPGLAGATDTQYF	TGTGCCAGCAGCCCGGGACTAGCGGGGGCCACAGATACGCAGTATTTT
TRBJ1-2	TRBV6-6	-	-	CASSELDPYGYTF	TGTGCCAGCAGCGAATTGGATCCCTATGGCTACACCTTC
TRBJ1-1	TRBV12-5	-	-	CASGGGLNTEAFF	TGTGCTAGTGGCGGGGGGCTGAACACTGAAGCTTTCTTT
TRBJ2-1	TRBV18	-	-	CASSPGYTYNEQFF	TGTGCCAGCTCGCCAGGGTATACCTACAATGAGCAGTTCTTC
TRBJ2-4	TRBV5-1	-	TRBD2	CASSPVAGGPQNIQYF	TGCGCCAGCAGCCCAGTAGCGGGAGGGCCGCAAAACATTCAGTACTTC
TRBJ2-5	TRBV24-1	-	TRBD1	CATSDFHQGVMQETQYF	TGTGCCACCAGTGATTTTCATCAGGGGGTTATGCAAGAGACCCAGTACTTC
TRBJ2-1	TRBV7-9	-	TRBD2	CASRLAGGGYNEQFF	TGTGCCAGCAGACTAGCGGGAGGCGGTTACAATGAGCAGTTCTTC
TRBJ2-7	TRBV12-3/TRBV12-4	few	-	CASSFMYSYEQYF	TGTGCCAGCAGTTTTATGTACAGCTACGAGCAGTACTTC
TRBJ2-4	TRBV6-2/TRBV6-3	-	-	CASSEGQEGAKNIQYF	TGTGCCAGCAGCGAAGGACAGGAGGGGGCCAAAAACATTCAGTACTTC
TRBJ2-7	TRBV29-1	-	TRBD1	CSVRAGTGGEQYF	TGCAGCGTGCGGGCCGGTACAGGGGGCGAGCAGTACTTC
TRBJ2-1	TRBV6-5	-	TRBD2	CASSYSGTRKFNEQFF	TGTGCCAGCAGTTACTCGGGGACTAGAAAGTTCAATGAGCAGTTCTTC
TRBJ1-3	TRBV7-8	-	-	CASSLGALSGNTIYF	TGTGCCAGCAGCTTAGGGGCTCTCTCTGGAAACACCATATATTTT
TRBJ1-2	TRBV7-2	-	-	CASSHQVGFGGYTF	TGTGCCAGCAGCCACCAGGTGGGGTTTGGTGGCTACACCTTC
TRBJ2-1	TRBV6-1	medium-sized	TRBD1	CASTEGTGEYNEQFF	TGTGCCAGCACTGAAGGGACAGGGGAGTACAATGAGCAGTTCTTC
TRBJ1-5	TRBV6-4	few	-	CASSPSGEQPQHF	TGTGCCAGCAGTCCCTCAGGTGAACAGCCCCAGCATTTT